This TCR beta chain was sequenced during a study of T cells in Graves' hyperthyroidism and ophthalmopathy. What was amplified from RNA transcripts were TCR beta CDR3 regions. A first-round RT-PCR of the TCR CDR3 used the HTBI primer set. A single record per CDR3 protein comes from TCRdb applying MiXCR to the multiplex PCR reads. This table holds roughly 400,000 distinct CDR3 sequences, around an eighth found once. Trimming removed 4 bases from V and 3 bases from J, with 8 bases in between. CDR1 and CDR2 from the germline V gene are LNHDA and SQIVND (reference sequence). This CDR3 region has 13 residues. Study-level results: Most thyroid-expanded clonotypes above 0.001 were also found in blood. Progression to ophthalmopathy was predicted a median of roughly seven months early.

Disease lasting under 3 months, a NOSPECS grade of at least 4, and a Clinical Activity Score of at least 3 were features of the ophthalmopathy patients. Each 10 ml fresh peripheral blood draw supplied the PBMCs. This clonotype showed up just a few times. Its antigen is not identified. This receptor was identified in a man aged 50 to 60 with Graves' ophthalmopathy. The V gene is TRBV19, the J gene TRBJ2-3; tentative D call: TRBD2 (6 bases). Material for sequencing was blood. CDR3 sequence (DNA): TGTGCCAGTAGTACGACTAGTACAGATACGCAGTATTTT. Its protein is CASSTTSTDTQYF.